The 28 T cell receptor beta chains below were found in one sample sequenced in a study of T cell repertoires in cytomegalovirus infection (dated by TCRdb to the late 2010s). Reads for this sample came from an Illumina HiSeq 1500. TCRdb took the public reads, trimmed them with fastp at Q25, ran MiXCR for clone calling and kept in-frame beta chains. Rows with a matching CDR3 protein are joined into one entry that keeps the most common DNA and genes. This sample gives approximately 730,000 distinct CDR3 sequences in total; just under 30% of them show up just once. Roughly 14% of the sample is held by the ten biggest clonotypes. For these TCRs, the target antigens are not known. Interpreted using the paper, the treatment or condition label stands for: in vitro stimulation with specific CMV peptide epitopes to enrich CMV-specific T cells. The sample here was cultured CD8+ T cells from PBMCs, taken from culture after CMV antigen stimulation. These receptors were collected from a human donor in good health (CMV status not recorded). Some clones in this sample may be carry-over from other donors' samples.

This clonotype was observed at least ten times. CDR3 sequence reads: CASSLIRNEQFF. The CDR3 coding sequence is TGTGCCAGCAGTTTAATCCGCAATGAGCAGTTCTTC. This chain connects TRBV12-3 or TRBV12-4 to TRBJ2-1; D remains unclear. The CDR3 totals 12 residues. The V and J ends lost 2 bases and 6 bases respectively, with 5 bases between them.

In its sample, this clonotype was seen a few times. The rearrangement links TRBV6-1 to TRBJ2-7; D is ambiguous. Germline CDR1 MNHNS, CDR2 SASEGT. The CDR3 sequence is 13 residues long. V was cut by 3 bases and J by 1 base, with 7 bases left in between. In DNA, the CDR3 is TGTGCCAGCAGTGAGATGCTTTCCTACGAGCAGTACTTC. It translates to CASSEMLSYEQYF.

This clonotype was seen more than once but under ten times. This rearrangement joins TRBV5-8 to TRBJ2-7; the D is unclear. The CDR3 covers 13 residues. Per the germline V gene, CDR1 is SGHTS and CDR2 is YDEGEE. With 4 bases removed from V and 1 base from J, the gap between germline ends came to 9 bases. Here the CDR3 DNA reads TGTGCCAGCAGCCCCCGATGGTCCTACGAGCAGTACTTC. Its translation is CASSPRWSYEQYF.

The V and J genes are TRBV4-3 and TRBJ2-2; 10 bases align to TRBD2. The CDR3 extends over 17 amino acids. V trimming: 0 bases; J trimming: 6 bases; junction bases outside the gene matches: 7. The germline CDR1 and CDR2 sequences are LGHNA and YSLEER. In nucleotides, the CDR3 is TGCGCCAGCAGCCAAGATATAGCGGGGGGCTGGGCCGGGGAGCTGTTTTTT. This encodes CASSQDIAGGWAGELFF.

This clonotype was counted at least ten times. The V call is TRBV7-6, the J call TRBJ2-7; D is possibly TRBD1 (7 bases). CDR1 and CDR2 (germline): SGHVS, FNYEAQ. CDR3 size: 13 residues. Trimming took 11 bases from V and 0 from J, leaving 14 bases between them. This CDR3 is CASRGDSSYEQYF. CDR3 in DNA: TGTGCCTCCAGGGGGGACAGCTCCTACGAGCAGTACTTC.

The rearrangement uses TRBV19 and TRBJ2-5, with a tentative D call TRBD2 (7 bases). V was clipped by 4 bases and J by 4 bases, with 10 bases between them. The CDR3 loop spans 13 amino acids. Germline-derived CDR1 and CDR2 are LNHDA and SQIVND (reference sequence). The CDR3 protein is CASSRGGPETQYF. CDR3 nucleotide sequence: TGTGCCAGTAGTAGGGGGGGCCCAGAGACCCAGTACTTC.

This clonotype was seen more than once but under ten times. The V and J genes are TRBV20-1 and TRBJ1-1, with 10 bases matching TRBD1. Germline V gene lookup returns CDR1 DFQATT and CDR2 SNEGSKA (reference sequence). The CDR3 has 15 residues. V dropped 0 bases and J dropped 1; count of bases not matched to a gene: 2. The DNA for the CDR3 is TGCAGTGCTAGAGATGGGACAGGGGCGAACACTGAAGCTTTCTTT. Encoded protein: CSARDGTGANTEAFF.

This chain uses TRBV2 with TRBJ1-1; D call uncertain. The V gene lost 8 bases and the J gene lost 0 bases, with 10 bases spanning the gap. This CDR3 has 13 residues. Germline V CDR1 and CDR2: SNHLY, FYNNEI. The CDR3 DNA reads TGTGCCAGCGGTGTGTTAGTGAACACTGAAGCTTTCTTT. Amino acids: CASGVLVNTEAFF. Full variable domain (outside the CDR3, taken from reference TRBV2 and TRBJ1-1): EPEVTQTPSHQVTQMGQEVILRCVPISNHLYFYWYRQILGQKVEFLVSFYNNEISEKSEIFDDQFSVERPDGSNFTLKIRSTKLEDSAMYFCASGVLVNTEAFFGQGTRLTVV.

There are many counts of this clonotype. The V gene is TRBV7-2, the J gene TRBJ2-2, with D perhaps TRBD2 (6 bases). CDR3 length: 16 amino acids. CDR1 is SGHTA, CDR2 FQGNSA, per germline. V lost 3 bases to trimming and J lost 8 bases, with 19 bases between them. CDR3 loop: CASSFPRDSLGGELFF. CDR3 nucleotide sequence: TGTGCCAGCAGCTTCCCCCGGGACTCTCTAGGAGGGGAGCTGTTTTTT.

The table lists this clonotype with many counts. The rearrangement joins TRBV6-1 to TRBJ2-3; D uncertain. The CDR3 has 14 residues. The germline V gene has CDR1 MNHNS and CDR2 SASEGT. V was trimmed by 1 base and J by 5 bases, leaving 10 bases between them. The CDR3 nucleotides read TGTGCCAGCAGTGAAGAGGGAAGGCTAGATACGCAGTATTTT. Residues: CASSEEGRLDTQYF.

This chain connects TRBV13 to TRBJ2-6, with unresolved D. Trimming shortened V by 5 bases and J by 2 bases, and 19 bases separated the two germline ends. CDR1 is PRHDT and CDR2 is FYEKMQ in the germline V gene (reference sequence). The CDR3 is 18 amino acids. CDR3 nucleotide sequence: TGTGCCAGCAGCACGCGACATCCTAGGGCTCCTGGGGCCAACGTCCTGACTTTC. It encodes CASSTRHPRAPGANVLTF.

This clonotype occurred a few times. This chain joins TRBV7-6 and TRBJ2-2; D might be TRBD2 (5 bases). In germline, CDR1 is SGHVS, CDR2 FNYEAQ. The length of the CDR3 is 15 residues. V was shortened by 7 bases and J by 3 bases, with 15 bases between the two germline ends. The CDR3 coding sequence is TGTGCCAGCACCTACACGTCTAGCTACACCGGGGAGCTGTTTTTT. It encodes CASTYTSSYTGELFF. Supplemented by reference TRBV7-6 and TRBJ2-2, the full variable domain reads GAGVSQSPRYKVTKRGQDVALRCDPISGHVSLYWYRQALGQGPEFLTYFNYEAQQDKSGLPNDRFSAERPEGSISTLTIQRTEQRDSAMYRCASTYTSSYTGELFFGEGSRLTVL.

V is TRBV14 and J is TRBJ1-2; 7 nucleotides match TRBD1. The CDR3 loop spans 15 amino acids. CDR1 SGHDN and CDR2 FVKESK come from the germline V gene. The V segment lost 2 bases and the J segment 4 bases; nucleotides outside the gene matches: 7. The CDR3 DNA is TGTGCCAGCAGCCAATTTCCGGGACAGACCTATGGCTACACCTTC. Protein: CASSQFPGQTYGYTF.

This clonotype appeared a few times. The CDR3 coding sequence is TGTGCCAGCAGTCCCGGGACTAGCGGTGACTACAATGAGCAGTTCTTC. Translation gives CASSPGTSGDYNEQFF. This chain connects TRBV6-1 to TRBJ2-1; 11 nucleotides agree with TRBD2. The CDR3 consists of 16 residues. Germline lookup yields CDR1 MNHNS and CDR2 SASEGT. J lost 3 bases, V lost 5 bases, and 6 bases had no gene match.

The rearrangement links TRBV18 to TRBJ2-3; no clear D gene. Per germline, CDR1 KGHSH and CDR2 LQKENI. V was trimmed by 0 bases and J by 0 bases, leaving 10 bases between them. The CDR3 runs to 16 residues. CDR3 bases: TGTGCCAGCTCACCACCATATTCTACGAGCACAGATACGCAGTATTTT. It specifies CASSPPYSTSTDTQYF.

This sequence joins TRBV20-1 and TRBJ2-3, with 9 bases that match TRBD2. Trimming at V came to 2 bases and at J to 4 bases, leaving 1 base not matched to a gene. CDR3 size: 13 residues. Germline CDR1 reads DFQATT; CDR2 reads SNEGSKA (reference sequence). The CDR3 bases are TGCAGTGCTAGACCTAGCGGGGCAGATACGCAGTATTTT. Its protein product is CSARPSGADTQYF.

On this clonotype: One junction end does not reproduce the germline sequence, and a read error may be involved. The chain combines TRBV7-2 with TRBJ2-4, with 9 bases aligning to TRBD2. This CDR3 is built from 17 residues. CDR1 SGHTA and CDR2 FQGNSA come from the germline V gene. CDR3 nucleotides: TGTGCCAGCAGCTTAGCCGGGGGCGGGGGGGTAAAAAACATTCAGGACTTC. Residues: CASSLAGGGGVKNIQDF.

This clonotype was found a few times. The V and J genes are TRBV11-2 and TRBJ1-4; TRBD1 might be the D (6 bases). CDR1 and CDR2 from the germline V gene are SGHAT and FQNNGV. The CDR3 is made up of 15 amino acids. V lost 0 bases and J lost 5, with 10 bases in between. The CDR3 here is CASSLDPGGNEKLFF. The DNA for the CDR3 is TGTGCCAGCAGCTTAGATCCCGGGGGCAATGAAAAACTGTTTTTT.

The chain combines TRBV5-1 with TRBJ2-2, with D tentatively TRBD2 (6 bases). The germline gives CDR1 SGHRS, CDR2 YFSETQ. The V gene lost 1 base and the J gene lost 3 bases, with 19 bases spanning the gap. The CDR3 sequence is 18 residues long. CDR3 DNA sequence: TGCGCCAGCAGCTTGAAATCGGGGCAGGAGGGTTACACCGGGGAGCTGTTTTTT. It yields the protein CASSLKSGQEGYTGELFF.

This clonotype was counted a few times. V and J are TRBV7-2 and TRBJ2-2, with D perhaps TRBD2 (5 bases). CDR3 length equals 16 residues. The V gene lost 2 bases and the J gene lost 1 base, with 11 bases spanning the gap. Germline assignment: CDR1 SGHTA and CDR2 FQGNSA. The CDR3 protein is CASSLRWGVNTGELFF. The CDR3 coding sequence is TGTGCCAGCAGCTTAAGGTGGGGAGTGAACACCGGGGAGCTGTTTTTT.

This rearrangement joins TRBV29-1 to TRBJ2-1; possible D gene TRBD2, 7 bases. The CDR3 runs 15 residues. Germline CDR1 is SQVTM and CDR2 is ANQGSEA. The CDR3 coding sequence is TGCAGTGCCCCCTATAGGGCGGGGGCCCACAATGAGCAGTTCTTC. Translated: CSAPYRAGAHNEQFF.

The V gene is TRBV6-1, the J gene TRBJ2-7; D remains unclear. Germline loops: CDR1 MNHNS, CDR2 SASEGT. V shed 4 bases and J shed 5 bases, with 9 bases lying between them. The CDR3 has 12 residues. CDR3 protein: CASSVLSHEQYF. CDR3 sequence (DNA): TGTGCCAGCAGTGTCCTTTCCCACGAGCAGTACTTC.

In this sample, this clonotype turned up a few times. V usage is TRBV11-3 and J usage is TRBJ2-1; D is unresolved. Germline V gene lookup returns CDR1 SGHNT and CDR2 YENEEA. V was shortened by 4 bases and J by 5 bases, with 6 bases between the two germline ends. There are 12 residues in the CDR3. The CDR3 region has the DNA TGTGCCAGCAGCTGGAGCGACAATGAGCAGTTCTTC. This translates into CASSWSDNEQFF.

At least ten counts were recorded for this clonotype. V usage is TRBV20-1 and J usage is TRBJ2-2, with D perhaps TRBD1 (8 bases). The CDR3 is 15 residues long. Per germline, CDR1 DFQATT and CDR2 SNEGSKA (reference sequence). Trimming took 3 bases from V and 7 from J, leaving 18 bases between them. The CDR3 here is CSARSGTGVIGELFF. The DNA for the CDR3 is TGCAGTGCTAGGAGCGGGACAGGAGTTATCGGGGAGCTGTTTTTT.

The chain is built from TRBV2 and TRBJ2-7; no clear D gene. This CDR3 is 12 amino acids long. V was shortened by 6 bases and J by 1 base, with 7 bases between the two germline ends. Per the germline V gene, CDR1 is SNHLY and CDR2 is FYNNEI. The CDR3 loop is CASRTLSYEQYV. CDR3 DNA sequence: TGTGCCAGCAGAACCTTATCCTACGAGCAGTACGTC.

V is TRBV2 and J is TRBJ1-1; tentative D call: TRBD1 (5 bases). The CDR3 consists of 13 residues. Deletions cut 4 bases from V and 6 bases from J, with 12 bases between. In germline, CDR1 is SNHLY, CDR2 FYNNEI. Here the CDR3 DNA reads TGTGCCAGCAGTGTCGCAGGGCTTCCTGAAGCTTTCTTT. Protein: CASSVAGLPEAFF.

V usage is TRBV6-5 and J usage is TRBJ2-3; TRBD2 aligns across 9 bases. The CDR3 loop spans 17 amino acids. The germline CDR1 and CDR2 sequences are MNHEY and SVGAGI. V lost 0 bases and J lost 5; bases outside the gene matches: 9. CDR3 in DNA: TGTGCCAGCAGTTACTCTCTGCGGGGGGGCTGGGGAGATACGCAGTATTTT. Amino acids: CASSYSLRGGWGDTQYF.

This clonotype was counted a single time. The rearrangement uses TRBV2 and TRBJ1-2; no reliable D call. Per germline, CDR1 SNHLY and CDR2 FYNNEI. CDR3 length: 13 amino acids. V was pared by 11 bases and J by 0 bases, with 13 bases between. The CDR3 bases are TGTGCCCGAGAGGGAGAAGCTAACTATGGCTACACCTTC. Amino acids: CAREGEANYGYTF.